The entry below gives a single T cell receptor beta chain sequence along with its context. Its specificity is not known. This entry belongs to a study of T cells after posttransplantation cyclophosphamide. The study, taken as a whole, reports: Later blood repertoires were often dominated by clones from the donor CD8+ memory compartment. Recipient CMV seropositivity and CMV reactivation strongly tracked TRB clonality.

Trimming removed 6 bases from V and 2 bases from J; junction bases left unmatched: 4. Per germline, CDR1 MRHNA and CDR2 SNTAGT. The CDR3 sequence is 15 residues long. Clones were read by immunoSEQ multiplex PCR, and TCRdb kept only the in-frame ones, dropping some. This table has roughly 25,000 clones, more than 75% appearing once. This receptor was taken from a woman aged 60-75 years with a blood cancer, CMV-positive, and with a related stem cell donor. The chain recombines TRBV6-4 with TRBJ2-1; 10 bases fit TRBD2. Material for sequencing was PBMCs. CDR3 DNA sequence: TGTGCCAGCAGAGAGCGGGAGGGCCCCTACAATGAGCAGTTCTTC. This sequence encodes CASREREGPYNEQFF.